This T cell receptor (beta chain) was obtained from a study of identical twins. From the 5' RACE reads, TCRdb called clonotypes with MiXCR, one entry per CDR3 protein. Of more than 400,000 distinct CDR3 sequences listed, about 16% are singletons. The CDR3 runs to 18 residues. J lost 0 bases, V lost 4 bases, and 9 bases had no gene match. The same data also went into a second study, on yellow fever vaccine responses in identical twins.

The sample was CD4+ T cells sorted from blood. The chain is built from TRBV12-3 or TRBV12-4 and TRBJ2-1, with 10 bases aligning to TRBD2. This TCR was sampled from a woman younger than 35 in good health. CDR3 residues: CASSSRGLAESSYNEQFF. The CDR3 DNA reads as TGTGCCAGCAGTTCCCGAGGACTAGCGGAGAGCTCCTACAATGAGCAGTTCTTC.